The 27 T cell receptor beta chains below were found in one sample sequenced in a study of cytomegalovirus exposure and HLA in healthy donors. A multiplex PCR was run with 60 Vbeta primers and 13 Jbeta primers. Sequencing was performed with immunoSEQ multiplex PCR; in TCRdb, only in-frame clones are kept and a portion is missing. The sample comprises around 100,000 clones, around three quarters of which are singletons, and about 9.3% rests with the top ten. Sequenced material: PBMCs. The receptors here all came from a woman aged 18-30 years in good health and CMV-seropositive.

The J gene is TRBJ2-7, the V gene TRBV10-1; maybe TRBD1 (6 bases). V gave up 10 bases and J gave up 2 bases, with 21 bases separating them. The germline gives CDR1 WNHNN, CDR2 SYGVQD (reference sequence). The CDR3 extends over 15 amino acids. For the CDR3, the DNA is TGCGCCACCAAAACCCCGGGACATTGGGCCTACGAGCAGTACTTC. Translating it yields CATKTPGHWAYEQYF.

This chain connects TRBV28 to TRBJ1-2; 9 nucleotides align to TRBD1. CDR1 and CDR2 from the germline V gene are MDHEN and SYDVKM. With V trimmed by 5 bases and J by 1 base, 8 bases remained unmatched. The CDR3 has 16 amino acids. The DNA of the CDR3 is TGTGCCAGCAGTCCGTACAGGGGGCGAGATAACTATGGCTACACCTTC. Translated: CASSPYRGRDNYGYTF.

This clone was picked up one time. This chain uses TRBV9 with TRBJ2-5; no clear D. The CDR3 has 12 residues. Germline V gene sequence: CDR1 SGDLS, CDR2 YYNGEE. Trimming removed 0 bases from V and 4 bases from J, with 4 bases in between. CDR3 protein: CASSVAGETQYF. CDR3 coding DNA: TGTGCCAGCAGCGTAGCAGGAGAGACCCAGTACTTC.

The chain has TRBV5-1 and TRBJ2-7, with D uncertain. This CDR3 spans 15 amino acids. V was cut by 3 bases and J by 3 bases, with 16 bases left in between. CDR1 and CDR2 from the germline V gene are SGHRS and YFSETQ. The CDR3 region has the DNA TGCGCCAGCAGCTACTCGCGAGCGAGAAGCTACGAGCAGTACTTC. It codes for CASSYSRARSYEQYF.

This rearrangement joins TRBV2 to TRBJ2-6; 9 nucleotides match TRBD1. The CDR3 runs to 17 residues. V dropped 6 bases and J dropped 4; count of bases not matched to a gene: 10. In germline, CDR1 is SNHLY, CDR2 FYNNEI. The DNA for the CDR3 is TGTGCCAGCAGGTCGGGACAGGGAGCATCCGGGGCCAACGTCCTGACTTTC. As protein: CASRSGQGASGANVLTF.

The J gene is TRBJ1-2, the V gene TRBV4-1; 7 bases fit TRBD1. After removal of 3 bases from V and 2 bases from J, the junction contained 3 bases not matched to a gene. This CDR3 has 14 residues. Looked up from germline, CDR1 is MGHRA and CDR2 is YSYEKL. CDR3 in amino acids: CASSQGQFNYGYTF. CDR3 sequence (DNA): TGCGCCAGCAGCCAGGGACAGTTCAACTATGGCTACACCTTC.

V and J are TRBV28 and TRBJ1-1; D is unresolved. Trimming cost V 3 bases and J 1 base, with 9 bases left between them. The CDR3 consists of 14 residues. The germline V gene has CDR1 MDHEN and CDR2 SYDVKM. The CDR3 is CASSLFLTNTEAFF. In nucleotides, the CDR3 is TGTGCCAGCAGTTTGTTCCTAACGAACACTGAAGCTTTCTTT.

A single count supports this clone. V and J are TRBV5-1 and TRBJ1-2; 7 bases agree with TRBD1. The V segment lost 0 bases and the J segment 5 bases; nucleotides outside the gene matches: 10. From germline, CDR1 is SGHRS and CDR2 YFSETQ. CDR3 length: 16 amino acids. CDR3 residues: CASSLGSATGTYGYTF. CDR3 in DNA: TGCGCCAGCAGCTTGGGGTCCGCGACAGGGACTTATGGCTACACCTTC.

This clone was seen a few times. This chain links TRBV5-4 with TRBJ1-1, with 9 bases aligning to TRBD1. V was pared by 0 bases and J by 6 bases, with 3 bases of the junction left unmatched. This CDR3 region has 14 residues. Germline assignment: CDR1 SGHNT and CDR2 YYREEE (reference sequence). CDR3 bases: TGTGCCAGCAGCTTGGGGGACAGGGTCGCTGAAGCTTTCTTT. As protein: CASSLGDRVAEAFF.

This sequence joins TRBV2 and TRBJ1-1, with D possibly being TRBD1 (5 bases). Germline V CDR1 and CDR2: SNHLY, FYNNEI. The CDR3 extends over 14 amino acids. V shed 2 bases and J shed 5 bases, with 12 bases lying between them. The CDR3 DNA follows: TGTGCCAGCAGTGAAATGGGGGGAAGGACTGAAGCTTTCTTT. This encodes CASSEMGGRTEAFF.

V and J are TRBV2 and TRBJ1-2; 7 bases align to TRBD1. Germline lookup yields CDR1 SNHLY and CDR2 FYNNEI. V shed 6 bases, J shed 13 bases, and the junction held 5 bases outside the gene matches. CDR3 length: 10 amino acids. CDR3 nucleotides: TGTGCCAGCAGAACAGGGGATAGCACCTTC. This encodes CASRTGDSTF.

CDR3: CSVLRMMNTEAFF. In DNA form, the CDR3 reads TGCAGCGTCTTGCGGATGATGAACACTGAAGCTTTCTTT. The chain couples TRBV29-1 to TRBJ1-1, with no clear D. There are 13 residues in the CDR3. V shed 6 bases and J shed 0 bases, with 11 bases lying between them. Germline V CDR1 and CDR2: SQVTM, ANQGSEA.

The chain joins TRBV9 to TRBJ2-2; D perhaps matches TRBD1 (6 bases). Deletions cut 5 bases from V and 0 bases from J, with 20 bases between. Germline loops: CDR1 SGDLS, CDR2 YYNGEE. This CDR3 has 18 residues. CDR3 sequence reads: CASSHTTGQISNTGELFF. The CDR3 bases are TGTGCCAGCAGTCATACCACCGGACAGATTTCGAACACCGGGGAGCTGTTTTTT.

Comment on this clone: Other DNA sequences in this specimen translate into the identical CDR3. The rearrangement joins TRBV9 to TRBJ2-7, with 10 bases fitting TRBD2. The CDR3 covers 14 residues. The V and J ends lost 0 bases and 3 bases, in that order; junction bases with no gene match: 0. CDR1 SGDLS and CDR2 YYNGEE come from the germline V gene. Here the CDR3 DNA reads TGTGCCAGCAGCGTAGCTAGCGGGAGCTACGAGCAGTACTTC. Its protein is CASSVASGSYEQYF.

This chain links TRBV7-2 with TRBJ1-5; maybe TRBD1 (6 bases). Germline CDR1 and CDR2: SGHTA and FQGNSA. V was cut by 1 base and J by 6 bases, with 13 bases left in between. CDR3 length: 15 residues. The CDR3 nucleotides read TGTGCCAGCAGCTTAGGAGGGGGTTCAGTTCAGCCCCAGCATTTT. It encodes CASSLGGGSVQPQHF.

The rearrangement links TRBV7-8 to TRBJ2-7; D possibly corresponds to TRBD1 (6 bases). The germline gives CDR1 SGHVS, CDR2 FQNEAQ. The CDR3 has 14 amino acids. V was pared by 4 bases and J by 4 bases, with 14 bases between. CDR3: CASSSGTIGYEQYF. CDR3 nucleotide sequence: TGTGCCAGCAGCTCCGGGACAATTGGTTACGAGCAGTACTTC.

The rearrangement joins TRBV7-8 to TRBJ1-5, with D possibly TRBD1 on 5 matching bases. The V end was cut by 5 bases, the J end by 4 bases, with 12 bases between. The CDR3 runs to 14 residues. CDR1 is SGHVS, CDR2 FQNEAQ, per germline. Written as DNA, the CDR3 is TGTGCCAGCAGCCCGCAGGGTAGGAATCAGCCCCAGCATTTT. It is translated as CASSPQGRNQPQHF.

The chain joins TRBV27 to TRBJ2-1, with a weak D call TRBD2 (6 bases). V was clipped by 2 bases and J by 2 bases, with 10 bases between them. The CDR3 has 15 residues. The germline gives CDR1 MNHEY, CDR2 SMNVEV (reference sequence). The CDR3 spells CASSLPTGAYNEQFF. CDR3 DNA: TGTGCCAGCAGTTTACCCACGGGAGCCTACAATGAGCAGTTCTTC.

V gene TRBV5-4 combines with J gene TRBJ2-7, with TRBD2 matching over 11 bases. CDR3 length: 17 amino acids. Trimming cost V 3 bases and J 4 bases; bases outside gene matches: 12. CDR1 is SGHNT and CDR2 is YYREEE in the germline V gene (reference sequence). CDR3 coding DNA: TGTGCCAGCAGCTGGGGCCGGACTAGCGGGCTGTTTTACGAGCAGTACTTC. It codes for CASSWGRTSGLFYEQYF. Full variable domain (remainder filled in from reference TRBV5-4 and TRBJ2-7): ETGVTQSPTHLIKTRGQQVTLRCSSQSGHNTVSWYQQALGQGPQFIFQYYREEENGRGNFPPRFSGLQFPNYSSELNVNALELDDSALYLCASSWGRTSGLFYEQYFGPGTRLTVT.

The chain joins TRBV19 to TRBJ1-3; perhaps TRBD1 as D (5 bases). The CDR3 totals 14 residues. Germline V gene sequence: CDR1 LNHDA, CDR2 SQIVND (reference sequence). V lost 6 bases, J lost 2 bases, and 11 bases lay in between. The CDR3 DNA is TGTGCCAGTAGCGAGGCAGGGCCTGGAAACACCATATATTTT. Translated, it gives CASSEAGPGNTIYF.

The V call is TRBV28, the J call TRBJ2-2; 10 nucleotides agree with TRBD2. This CDR3 is built from 19 residues. The V gene end was trimmed by 6 bases and the J gene end by 3 bases; junction bases not matched to a gene: 16. Germline loops: CDR1 MDHEN, CDR2 SYDVKM. In DNA, the CDR3 is TGTGCCAGCAGCCCCCCTAGAAGGAGCGGGAGGGCCGACACCGGGGAGCTGTTTTTT. As protein: CASSPPRRSGRADTGELFF.

The V and J genes are TRBV5-4 and TRBJ2-1, with TRBD1 matching 9 bases. With 4 bases clipped from V and 8 bases from J, the junction kept 7 bases outside the gene matches. CDR1 is SGHNT, CDR2 YYREEE, per germline (reference sequence). The CDR3 spans 14 residues. In DNA, the CDR3 is TGTGCCAGCAGCCCCTGGACAGGGGACCATGAGCAGTTCTTC. It specifies CASSPWTGDHEQFF. Based on the CDR3 plus reference TRBV5-4 and TRBJ2-1, the full variable domain is ETGVTQSPTHLIKTRGQQVTLRCSSQSGHNTVSWYQQALGQGPQFIFQYYREEENGRGNFPPRFSGLQFPNYSSELNVNALELDDSALYLCASSPWTGDHEQFFGPGTRLTVL.

V and J are TRBV6-6 and TRBJ1-6; a weak D match, TRBD1 (6 bases). The length of the CDR3 is 16 residues. The germline gives CDR1 MNHNY, CDR2 SVGAGI (reference sequence). Trimming stripped 10 bases from V and 8 bases from J, with 24 bases between. CDR3 bases: TGTGCCACCCGAAGGGACATCAAGGCGGTCGATTCACCCCTCCACTTT. Its translation is CATRRDIKAVDSPLHF.

The rearrangement uses TRBV5-6 and TRBJ2-6, with D perhaps matching TRBD1 (6 bases). The CDR3 covers 16 residues. Germline CDR1 SGHDT, CDR2 YYEEEE. Trimming stripped 1 base from V and 2 bases from J, with 10 bases between. The CDR3 loop reads CASSLTGKTGANVLTF. DNA of the CDR3: TGTGCCAGCAGCTTGACAGGGAAGACTGGGGCCAACGTCCTGACTTTC.

V gene TRBV5-1 combines with J gene TRBJ1-1; TRBD1 aligns across 9 bases. Trimming at V came to 8 bases and at J to 5 bases, leaving 4 bases not matched to a gene. Germline V lookup: CDR1 SGHRS, CDR2 YFSETQ. The CDR3 sequence is 12 residues long. The CDR3 here is CASRDRDTEAFF. In DNA, the CDR3 is TGCGCCAGTAGGGACAGGGATACTGAAGCTTTCTTT.

The chain is built from TRBV7-2 and TRBJ1-5; weak D call: TRBD1 (6 bases). Between the trimmed V and J ends, which lost 1 base and 0 bases, there was a span of 13 bases. This CDR3 has 17 amino acids. CDR1 and CDR2 from the germline V gene are SGHTA and FQGNSA. The CDR3 DNA reads TGTGCCAGCAGCTTAGTGGGGCTCAGGGGTAGCAATCAGCCCCAGCATTTT. It codes for CASSLVGLRGSNQPQHF.

The chain couples TRBV6-1 to TRBJ2-7, with 9 bases identical to TRBD1. CDR1 is MNHNS, CDR2 SASEGT, per germline. With 8 bases clipped from V and 5 bases from J, the junction kept 10 bases outside the gene matches. This CDR3 region has 14 residues. CDR3 nucleotide sequence: TGTGCCAGCTCCCCGCTACAGGGGGCGGACGAGCAGTACTTC. Its protein is CASSPLQGADEQYF.